This paragraph covers one T cell receptor (beta chain) sequence. Its antigen is undetermined. This entry is derived from a study of T cell responses to AZD1222 COVID-19 vaccine. Profiled with immunoSEQ multiplex PCR; TCRdb holds only in-frame clones, not every one. The top ten clones hold 2% to 2.5% of a sample with 100,000 or so clones, about 85% of them seen once. Germline CDR1 reads MDHEN; CDR2 reads SYDVKM. V was trimmed by 2 bases and J by 6 bases, leaving 8 bases between them. This CDR3 contains 12 residues. General study results and limits: Clonal diversity was possibly underestimated, and white British individuals and females predominated among donors.

The clonotype comes from an adult who received the AZD1222 COVID-19 vaccine. The sequences come from peripheral blood, collected 28 days after the second AZD1222 dose. V and J are TRBV28 and TRBJ2-7; the D call may be TRBD1 or TRBD2 (5 bases each). This CDR3 reads CASSLRGVEQYF. CDR3 nucleotides: TGTGCCAGCAGTTTAAGAGGGGTCGAGCAGTACTTC.